Given below is one T cell receptor (beta chain) in context. This record comes from a study of blood T cell repertoires in COVID-19. On the study more broadly: Donors in the United States, Italy and Spain gave samples during acute or convalescent COVID-19. T cells, B-cell-depleted T cells, or PBMCs supplied cDNA or gDNA.

Methods used by the authors: Reference gene primer amplification gave nucleated cell count estimates. Data came from immunoSEQ multiplex PCR; TCRdb stores just in-frame clones and leaves some out. That table supplies the V and J calls and clone size; D and trimming were determined from the DNA. The table includes more than 200,000 clones, less than 90% detected once. The CDR3 sequence is 13 residues long. Trimming cost V 0 bases and J 6 bases, with 6 bases left between them. Germline V gene data show CDR1 as LNHNV and CDR2 as YYDKDF (reference sequence). Sample: peripheral blood. The chain combines TRBV15 with TRBJ1-5; unclear D gene. This clonotype was obtained from a man aged 25-45 years with active or convalescent COVID-19. For the CDR3, the DNA is TGTGCCACCAGCAGAGAGCGGAGTCAGCCCCAGCATTTT. Its translation is CATSRERSQPQHF.